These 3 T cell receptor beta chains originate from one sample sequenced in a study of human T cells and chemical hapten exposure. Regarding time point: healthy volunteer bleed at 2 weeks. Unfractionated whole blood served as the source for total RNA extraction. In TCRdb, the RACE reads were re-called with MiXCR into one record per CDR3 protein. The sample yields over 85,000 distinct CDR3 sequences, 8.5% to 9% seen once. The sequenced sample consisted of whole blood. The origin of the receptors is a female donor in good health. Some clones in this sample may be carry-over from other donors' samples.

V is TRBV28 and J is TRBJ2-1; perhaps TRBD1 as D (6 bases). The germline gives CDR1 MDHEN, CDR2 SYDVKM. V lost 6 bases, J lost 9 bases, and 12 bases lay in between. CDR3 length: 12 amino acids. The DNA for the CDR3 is TGTGCCAGCAGCTCGGGACAACGTGAGCAGTTCTTC. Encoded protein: CASSSGQREQFF.

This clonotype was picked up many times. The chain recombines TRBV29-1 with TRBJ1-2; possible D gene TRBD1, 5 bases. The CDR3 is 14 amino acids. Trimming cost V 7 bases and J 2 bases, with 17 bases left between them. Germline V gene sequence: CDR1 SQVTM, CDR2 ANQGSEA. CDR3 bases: TGCAGCGCTGGGGGGAGAGGGGAGAACTATGGCTACACCTTC. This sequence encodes CSAGGRGENYGYTF.

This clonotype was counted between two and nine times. CDR3 nucleotide sequence: TGCAGCGTCTCCACCAAACTGAACACTGAAGCTTTCTTT. Its translation: CSVSTKLNTEAFF. The chain has TRBV29-1 and TRBJ1-1; D is uncertain. Germline V lookup: CDR1 SQVTM, CDR2 ANQGSEA. V lost 6 bases and J lost 0, with 11 bases in between. CDR3 length: 13 residues. The entire variable domain, with the rest obtained from reference TRBV29-1 and TRBJ1-1, is as follows: SAVISQKPSRDICQRGTSLTIQCQVDSQVTMMFWYRQQPGQSLTLIATANQGSEATYESGFVIDKFPISRPNLTFSTLTVSNMSPEDSSIYLCSVSTKLNTEAFFGQGTRLTVV.